This entry features one TCR beta chain sequence. This entry is derived from a study of blood T cell repertoires in COVID-19. Study in general: Both acute and convalescent COVID-19 samples were obtained from the United States, Italy and Spain.

V was clipped by 3 bases and J by 7 bases, with 12 bases between them. The length of the CDR3 is 12 residues. In germline, CDR1 is DFQATT, CDR2 SNEGSKA (reference sequence). Sequenced by immunoSEQ multiplex PCR; TCRdb stores in-frame clones only, minus some. The sample carries under 85,000 clones, roughly 82% recorded once. Sequencing input: peripheral blood. V is TRBV20-1 and J is TRBJ1-2; D not certain. The sequence derives from a woman older than 75 with active or convalescent COVID-19. CDR3 sequence: CSASPLPGGYTF. The CDR3 coding sequence is TGCAGTGCTAGTCCCCTCCCCGGTGGCTACACCTTC.